This T cell receptor (beta chain) was observed in a study of blood T cell repertoires in COVID-19. Study background: Donors in the United States, Italy and Spain gave samples during acute or convalescent COVID-19. Nucleic acid was either cDNA or gDNA, and it came from T cells, B-cell-depleted T cells, or PBMCs.

Germline CDR1 reads SQVTM; CDR2 reads ANQGSEA. The J segment lost 4 bases and the V segment lost 4 bases, leaving 8 bases of the junction unmatched. This CDR3 comprises 14 residues. In the source study's methods: Estimation of nucleated cell counts relied on the amplification of reference gene primers. This table comes from immunoSEQ multiplex PCR, and its TCRdb copy is limited to in-frame clones, with some not included. Clone size and the V and J calls come from that table; the DNA yielded D and trimming. This repertoire shows 200,000 to 300,000 clones, 70% to 90% found once; its top ten account for roughly 3%.

Material: peripheral blood. This sequence originates from a woman aged 25 to 39 who had recovered from COVID-19. V is TRBV29-1 and J is TRBJ2-5; 8 bases fit TRBD1. CDR3 bases: TGCAGCGTTGCAGGGCAGGGGGCGAGAGAGACCCAGTACTTC. Protein sequence: CSVAGQGARETQYF. Filled out from reference TRBV29-1 and TRBJ2-5, the complete variable domain reads SAVISQKPSRDICQRGTSLTIQCQVDSQVTMMFWYRQQPGQSLTLIATANQGSEATYESGFVIDKFPISRPNLTFSTLTVSNMSPEDSSIYLCSVAGQGARETQYFGPGTRLLVL.